The 21 T cell receptor beta chains listed next were all sequenced from one sample in a study of cytomegalovirus exposure and HLA in healthy donors. The PCR used 60 Vbeta and 13 Jbeta primers. Data came from immunoSEQ multiplex PCR; TCRdb stores just in-frame clones and leaves some out. This sample contains over 60,000 clones. The sequenced material came from PBMCs. These TCRs come from a female donor in good health and CMV-seropositive.

The chain uses TRBV7-2 and TRBJ2-1, with TRBD1 matching 8 bases. The CDR3 covers 18 residues. V gave up 5 bases and J gave up 2 bases; unmatched junction bases: 14. CDR1 is SGHTA and CDR2 is FQGNSA in the germline V gene. DNA for the CDR3: TGTGCCAGCAGCGCACAGACAGGGGTGGGATCAGCCTACAATGAGCAGTTCTTC. Protein product: CASSAQTGVGSAYNEQFF.

V is TRBV4-3 and J is TRBJ2-4, with D perhaps matching TRBD2 (6 bases). The germline V and J ends were trimmed by 0 bases and 3 bases, with 15 bases remaining between them. The CDR3 consists of 17 residues. CDR1 is LGHNA and CDR2 is YSLEER in the germline V gene. DNA for the CDR3: TGCGCCAGCAGCCAAGATGATGGGGGAGGTTTCAAAAACATTCAGTACTTC. Its translation: CASSQDDGGGFKNIQYF.

The chain has TRBV7-2 and TRBJ1-4, with D possibly being TRBD1 (5 bases). Trimming pared 6 bases from V and 0 bases from J, leaving 11 bases between. The CDR3 runs to 15 residues. The germline V gene encodes CDR1 SGHTA and CDR2 FQGNSA. The CDR3 here is CASRPGTATNEKLFF. CDR3 bases: TGTGCCAGCAGACCAGGGACTGCAACTAATGAAAAACTGTTTTTT.

This sequence joins TRBV11-2 and TRBJ2-7; TRBD2 is a possible D gene (5 bases). This CDR3 is built from 14 residues. V lost 5 bases to trimming and J lost 3 bases, with 14 bases between them. The V gene's germline CDR1 is SGHAT and CDR2 FQNNGV. In DNA, the CDR3 is TGTGCCAGCAGCCCTACTAGGAAGATCTACGAGCAGTACTTC. This encodes CASSPTRKIYEQYF.

The chain uses TRBV30 and TRBJ1-5; tentative D call: TRBD1 (6 bases). V lost 2 bases to trimming and J lost 6 bases, with 14 bases between them. Germline V CDR1 and CDR2: GTSNPN, SVGIG (reference sequence). There are 14 residues in the CDR3. The CDR3 nucleotides read TGTGCCTGGAGTAGGGGGAAACGGGGTCAGCCCCAGCATTTT. Amino acid sequence: CAWSRGKRGQPQHF.

The chain combines TRBV28 with TRBJ1-2; possibly TRBD1 for D (5 bases). CDR1 and CDR2 (germline): MDHEN, SYDVKM. CDR3 length: 12 residues. Trimming pared 6 bases from V and 3 bases from J, leaving 8 bases between. CDR3 residues: CASRGLDYGYTF. In nucleotides, the CDR3 is TGTGCCAGCAGGGGGCTCGACTATGGCTACACCTTC.

The gene calls are TRBV6-1 and TRBJ1-5, with 11 bases that match TRBD1. Unmatched junction bases numbered 3, after V lost 6 bases and J lost 2 bases. The CDR3 runs 15 residues. The germline V gene encodes CDR1 MNHNS and CDR2 SASEGT. The CDR3 region has the DNA TGTGCCAGCAGGGGGGACAGGGGGGGCAATCAGCCCCAGCATTTT. Its protein is CASRGDRGGNQPQHF.

The genes are TRBV6-5 and TRBJ1-2, with TRBD1 as a possible D gene (5 bases). The V end was cut by 4 bases, the J end by 6 bases, with 12 bases between. This CDR3 comprises 13 residues. Germline lookup yields CDR1 MNHEY and CDR2 SVGAGI. The CDR3 sequence is CASSSRSRDGYTF. As DNA, the CDR3 is TGTGCCAGCAGTTCCCGGTCCAGGGATGGCTACACCTTC.

V usage is TRBV5-6 and J usage is TRBJ2-1, with D tentatively TRBD1 (5 bases). V lost 4 bases, J lost 4 bases, and 12 bases lay in between. The CDR3 runs to 14 residues. Germline CDR1 reads SGHDT; CDR2 reads YYEEEE. The CDR3 region is CASSLADRYNEQFF. In nucleotides, the CDR3 is TGTGCCAGCAGCCTCGCAGACAGATACAATGAGCAGTTCTTC. The entire variable domain, with the rest obtained from reference TRBV5-6 and TRBJ2-1, is as follows: DAGVTQSPTHLIKTRGQQVTLRCSPKSGHDTVSWYQQALGQGPQFIFQYYEEEERQRGNFPDRFSGHQFPNYSSELNVNALLLGDSALYLCASSLADRYNEQFFGPGTRLTVL.

This CDR3 reads CASSAGQGGNSPLHF. In DNA, the CDR3 is TGTGCCAGCAGCGCAGGACAGGGGGGTAATTCACCCCTCCACTTT. The chain has TRBV9 and TRBJ1-6; TRBD1 aligns across 10 bases. Germline-derived CDR1 and CDR2 are SGDLS and YYNGEE. The CDR3 loop spans 15 amino acids. V lost 3 bases to trimming and J lost 6 bases; unmatched junction nucleotides: 3.

This chain uses TRBV29-1 with TRBJ1-2; D perhaps matches TRBD1 (6 bases). The V gene's germline CDR1 is SQVTM and CDR2 ANQGSEA. The CDR3 loop spans 17 amino acids. Trimming took off 1 base at V and 3 bases at J, with 21 bases between the two ends. CDR3 protein: CSVEAPNHLQGHYGYTF. CDR3 bases: TGCAGCGTTGAAGCCCCGAACCACCTACAGGGACACTATGGCTACACCTTC.

This chain connects TRBV7-8 to TRBJ1-2; TRBD1 matches 8 bases. The V gene's germline CDR1 is SGHVS and CDR2 FQNEAQ. The CDR3 length is 15 residues. The junction had 10 bases not matched to a gene; V was cut back by 5 bases and J by 5 bases. CDR3 loop: CASSARGQGRYGYTF. The DNA of the CDR3 is TGTGCCAGCAGCGCCCGTGGACAGGGAAGGTATGGCTACACCTTC.

The chain employs TRBV9 and TRBJ1-1; no clear D. CDR1 is SGDLS, CDR2 YYNGEE, per germline. The V end lost 5 bases, the J end lost 1 base, and 12 bases lay between the germline ends. The CDR3 has 14 amino acids. This chain's CDR3 is CASSPPRGNTEAFF. The CDR3 nucleotides read TGTGCCAGCAGTCCCCCTCGGGGGAACACTGAAGCTTTCTTT.

This chain uses TRBV27 with TRBJ1-5, with D maybe TRBD1 (5 bases). Germline lookup yields CDR1 MNHEY and CDR2 SMNVEV (reference sequence). This CDR3 contains 15 residues. V was cut by 6 bases and J by 8 bases, with 20 bases left in between. CDR3 in amino acids: CASRVLGPSGEPQHF. As DNA, the CDR3 is TGTGCCAGCAGGGTTTTGGGACCGTCGGGGGAGCCCCAGCATTTT.

The chain recombines TRBV7-8 with TRBJ2-7; the D gene is possibly TRBD2 (5 bases). CDR1 is SGHVS and CDR2 is FQNEAQ in the germline V gene. The CDR3 has 16 residues. V was trimmed by 0 bases and J by 0 bases, leaving 12 bases between them. CDR3 coding DNA: TGTGCCAGCAGCTTAGCGCTGACTAAACGCTCCTACGAGCAGTACTTC. Its translation is CASSLALTKRSYEQYF.

Turning to this clone: The junction shows a germline mismatch at one end, possibly a read error. The sample contains more than one DNA sequence encoding this CDR3. The chain has TRBV4-1 and TRBJ1-4; 8 nucleotides line up with TRBD1. The CDR3 is made up of 14 amino acids. From germline, CDR1 is MGHRA and CDR2 YSYEKL. The CDR3 protein is CASSSGQGGEKLFF. The CDR3, as DNA: TGCGCCAGCAGCTCCGGACAGGGTGGTGAAAAGCTGTTTTTT.

The chain employs TRBV18 and TRBJ1-1; 9 nucleotides match TRBD1. The CDR3 extends over 15 amino acids. CDR1 is KGHSH and CDR2 is LQKENI in the germline V gene. V trimming: 3 bases; J trimming: 7 bases; junction bases outside the gene matches: 9. The CDR3 reads CASSPGQGFFLEAFF. CDR3 DNA: TGTGCCAGCTCACCGGGACAGGGCTTCTTTCTTGAAGCTTTCTTT.

This sequence joins TRBV27 and TRBJ1-4, with no clear D. Trimming took off 6 bases at V and 3 bases at J, with 8 bases between the two ends. The germline V gene has CDR1 MNHEY and CDR2 SMNVEV (reference sequence). The CDR3 has 13 amino acids. CDR3 region: CASRRGANEKLFF. CDR3 nucleotides: TGTGCCAGCAGGCGGGGTGCTAATGAAAAACTGTTTTTT.

V and J are TRBV19 and TRBJ1-1; the match to TRBD1 covers 8 bases. The CDR3 has 13 residues. Per germline, CDR1 LNHDA and CDR2 SQIVND (reference sequence). The trim removed 10 bases at V and 2 bases at J, leaving 6 bases unmatched. CDR3 sequence (DNA): TGTGCCAATAAGGGACAGGCTAACACTGAAGCTTTCTTT. Translating it yields CANKGQANTEAFF.

The genes are TRBV7-6 and TRBJ2-5, with D maybe TRBD2 (6 bases). Per the germline V gene, CDR1 is SGHVS and CDR2 is FNYEAQ. The V end was cut by 2 bases, the J end by 5 bases, with 18 bases between. This CDR3 has 16 amino acids. The CDR3 region has the DNA TGTGCCAGCAGCTTAATGAGCCGGGGGAGCGGGGAGACCCAGTACTTC. Protein product: CASSLMSRGSGETQYF.

The rearrangement joins TRBV4-1 to TRBJ1-6, with 8 bases lining up with TRBD1. With V trimmed by 2 bases and J by 0 bases, 3 bases remained unmatched. This CDR3 is 17 amino acids long. Germline-derived CDR1 and CDR2 are MGHRA and YSYEKL. The CDR3 nucleotides are TGCGCCAGCAGCCAAAGACAGGGGAGCTCCTATAATTCACCCCTCCACTTT. It codes for CASSQRQGSSYNSPLHF.